This is a list of T cell receptor beta chains from one sample in a study of CD8 T cell repertoires and HIV-1 epitope variants. Some clones are missing from TCRdb's copy, which holds only in-frame ones; the method was immunoSEQ multiplex PCR. The sample records 4,500 or so clones, roughly three fifths being singletons. These receptors have no known antigen. The sequenced sample was cultured CD8+ T cells derived from PBMCs. The receptor set was obtained from a male donor with HIV. CDR3s include the opening cysteine and the closing phenylalanine or tryptophan. D genes are given only for firm matches. Clone size appears in some rows only: once, few, many, or a class for an expanded clone.

d_gene	abundance	v_gene	j_gene	CDR3aa	CDR3nt
.	.	TRBV5-6	TRBJ1-1	CASSFPTGETEAFF	TGTGCCAGCAGCTTCCCCACGGGGGAGACTGAAGCTTTCTTT
TRBD1	few	TRBV5-6	TRBJ1-2	CASSSDRGYYGYTF	TGTGCCAGCAGCTCGGACAGGGGCTACTATGGCTACACCTTC
TRBD2	few	TRBV13	TRBJ2-3	CASSLGPLGTSGESSTDTQYF	TGTGCCAGCAGCTTAGGACCACTAGGGACTAGCGGGGAATCTAGCACAGATACGCAGTATTTT
TRBD2	.	TRBV27	TRBJ2-2	CASEPSGRTGELFF	TGTGCCAGTGAGCCTAGCGGGAGAACCGGGGAGCTGTTTTTT
TRBD2	medium-sized	TRBV19	TRBJ2-7	CASSPPSGGHLFNSYEQYF	TGTGCCAGTAGTCCTCCTAGCGGGGGCCATCTCTTTAATTCCTACGAGCAGTACTTC
.	.	TRBV28	TRBJ2-5	CASSSLVGRVTGTQYF	TGTGCCAGCAGTTCCCTGGTAGGGCGCGTGACCGGGACCCAGTACTTC
.	.	TRBV5-1	TRBJ2-1	CASSLTSSFPNEQFF	TGCGCCAGCAGCTTAACTAGCTCCTTCCCCAATGAGCAGTTCTTC
.	once	TRBV5-6	TRBJ2-7	CASSSDRSYEQYF	TGTGCCAGCAGCAGCGACAGGAGTTACGAGCAGTACTTC
.	once	TRBV10-3	TRBJ2-2	CALETEREPNLTGELFF	TGTGCCCTCGAAACCGAACGGGAGCCTAATCTCACCGGGGAGCTGTTTTTT
.	once	TRBV2	TRBJ2-3	CASSDDSSTDTQYF	TGTGCCAGCAGTGACGACTCTAGCACAGATACGCAGTATTTT
.	.	TRBV5-8	TRBJ2-7	CASSLNGDSDDEQYF	TGTGCCAGCAGCTTGAATGGGGACTCGGACGACGAGCAGTACTTC
.	.	TRBV4-1	TRBJ1-1	CASSQEVVNTEAFF	TGCGCCAGCAGCCAAGAGGTGGTGAACACTGAAGCTTTCTTT
TRBD1	.	TRBV9	TRBJ1-4	CASSATGTGNEKLFF	TGTGCCAGCAGCGCGACCGGGACAGGGAATGAAAAACTGTTTTTT
TRBD2	.	TRBV28	TRBJ2-7	CASSSLAGGLSYEQYF	TGTGCCAGCAGTTCCCTAGCGGGAGGGCTCTCCTACGAGCAGTACTTC
.	once	TRBV28	TRBJ2-1	CASSLSADAYNEQFF	TGTGCCAGCAGTTTATCCGCTGACGCCTACAATGAGCAGTTCTTC
.	.	TRBV7-9	TRBJ2-5	CASSPDSVGQETQYF	TGTGCCAGCAGCCCAGACAGTGTGGGTCAAGAGACCCAGTACTTC
.	.	TRBV27	TRBJ1-5	CASRGRWDQPQHF	TGTGCCAGCAGGGGAAGGTGGGATCAGCCCCAGCATTTT
.	.	TRBV21-1	TRBJ2-5	CASTDHPWETQYF	TGTGCCAGCACTGACCACCCGTGGGAGACCCAGTACTTC
TRBD2	.	TRBV7-2	TRBJ2-5	CASSSGGGVQETQYF	TGTGCCAGCAGCTCCGGCGGGGGGGTCCAAGAGACCCAGTACTTC
.	.	TRBV28	TRBJ2-2	CASTPIRASTGELFF	TGTGCCAGCACCCCCATCCGGGCCTCCACCGGGGAGCTGTTTTTT
TRBD2	.	TRBV5-1	TRBJ2-1	CASSLTSGSYYNEQFF	TGCGCCAGCAGCTTGACTAGCGGGAGTTACTACAATGAGCAGTTCTTC
.	.	TRBV6-1	TRBJ2-1	CASSEDWTTLMSEQFF	TGTGCCAGCAGTGAAGATTGGACAACCCTAATGAGTGAGCAGTTCTTC
.	.	TRBV5-3	TRBJ1-4	CARSPFTGLYYVGEKLFF	TGTGCCAGAAGTCCGTTTACCGGATTATATTATGTTGGTGAAAAACTGTTTTTT
.	.	TRBV21-1	TRBJ2-7	CASRGPPRPEQYF	TGTGCCAGCAGAGGACCACCCAGACCCGAGCAGTACTTC
.	.	TRBV27	TRBJ1-2	CASSEGGQNYGYTF	TGTGCCAGCAGTGAAGGGGGACAAAACTATGGCTACACCTTC
TRBD1	.	TRBV5-8	TRBJ2-5	CASSSRTGVLETQYF	TGTGCCAGCAGTTCAAGGACAGGGGTGTTGGAGACCCAGTACTTC
.	.	TRBV7-9	TRBJ2-5	CASSSREPEETQYF	TGTGCCAGCAGCTCGAGGGAGCCAGAAGAGACCCAGTACTTC
TRBD1	.	TRBV7-3	TRBJ2-3	CASSLTGADTQYF	TGTGCCAGCAGCCTGACAGGGGCAGATACGCAGTATTTT
TRBD1	.	TRBV30	TRBJ2-7	CAWRGTEVSYEQYF	TGTGCCTGGAGGGGGACAGAAGTTTCCTACGAGCAGTACTTC
TRBD2	.	TRBV19	TRBJ2-1	CASTMGGSTYNEQFF	TGTGCCAGTACCATGGGGGGGAGTACCTACAATGAGCAGTTCTTC
TRBD1	.	TRBV18	TRBJ2-7	CASSPSQGGLYEQYF	TGTGCCAGCTCACCATCTCAAGGGGGCCTTTACGAGCAGTACTTC
.	few	TRBV6-6	TRBJ2-7	CASSPGSYEQYF	TGTGCCAGCAGTCCAGGGTCCTACGAGCAGTACTTC
TRBD2	.	TRBV19	TRBJ2-3	CASSLGLAGGADTQYF	TGTGCCAGTAGCTTGGGACTAGCGGGAGGTGCAGATACGCAGTATTTT